Listed here are 12 T cell receptor beta chains from one sample, sequenced in a study of blood T cell repertoires in COVID-19. Sequencing was performed with immunoSEQ multiplex PCR; in TCRdb, only in-frame clones are kept and a portion is missing. Of about 250,000 clones listed, 88% are singletons. Input material: peripheral blood. These receptors were obtained from a man older than 75 with acute or convalescent COVID-19.

This clone came up once. The J gene is TRBJ1-3, the V gene TRBV7-9; D is undetermined. The CDR3 loop spans 13 amino acids. Germline assignment: CDR1 SEHNR and CDR2 FQNEAQ (reference sequence). V was clipped by 6 bases and J by 0 bases, with 6 bases between them. The CDR3 protein is CASSRSSGNTIYF. CDR3 nucleotide sequence: TGTGCCAGCAGTCGGAGCTCTGGAAACACCATATATTTT. Complete variable domain (other parts from reference TRBV7-9 and TRBJ1-3): DTGVSQNPRHKITKRGQNVTFRCDPISEHNRLYWYRQTLGQGPEFLTYFQNEAQLEKSRLLSDRFSAERPKGSFSTLEIQRTEQGDSAMYLCASSRSSGNTIYFGEGSWLTVV.

With regard to this clone: The sample carries other DNA sequences with the same CDR3. The V call is TRBV27, the J call TRBJ2-3; D is undetermined. The V end was cut by 5 bases, the J end by 1 base, with 4 bases between. The germline V gene has CDR1 MNHEY and CDR2 SMNVEV (reference sequence). This CDR3 is 12 amino acids long. CDR3 loop: CASSTRTDTQYF. CDR3 nucleotides: TGTGCCAGCAGTACACGCACAGATACGCAGTATTTT.

The chain is built from TRBV11-3 and TRBJ2-1; 8 bases fit TRBD2. The CDR3 length is 14 residues. Looked up from germline, CDR1 is SGHNT and CDR2 is YENEEA. With V trimmed by 2 bases and J by 4 bases, 1 base remained unmatched. CDR3 coding DNA: TGTGCCAGCAGCTTAACTAGCGGATACAATGAGCAGTTCTTC. Its protein product is CASSLTSGYNEQFF.

The chain uses TRBV5-8 and TRBJ2-1; 11 bases fit TRBD2. CDR3 length: 15 amino acids. From germline, CDR1 is SGHTS and CDR2 YDEGEE. V lost 2 bases, J lost 10 bases, and 8 bases stayed unmatched. CDR3 nucleotides: TGTGCCAGCAGCTTTAGGATAGCGGGAGGGGCGGAGCAGTTCTTC. Residues: CASSFRIAGGAEQFF.

V usage is TRBV19 and J usage is TRBJ1-3, with a possible D match to TRBD1 (5 bases). Germline-derived CDR1 and CDR2 are LNHDA and SQIVND (reference sequence). The CDR3 contains 13 residues. Trimming cost V 6 bases and J 4 bases, with 10 bases left between them. CDR3 sequence: CASRVQGGNTIYF. CDR3 DNA sequence: TGTGCCAGTAGGGTCCAGGGAGGAAACACCATATATTTT.

The V gene is TRBV18, the J gene TRBJ2-7; 7 bases are a match to TRBD1. The CDR3 runs to 14 residues. With 3 bases clipped from V and 3 bases from J, the junction kept 5 bases outside the gene matches. The germline V gene encodes CDR1 KGHSH and CDR2 LQKENI. CDR3 nucleotides: TGTGCCAGCTCACCTCAGACAGGGTTCTACGAGCAGTACTTC. Encoded protein: CASSPQTGFYEQYF.

This chain links TRBV9 with TRBJ2-2; no firm D call. The CDR3 totals 13 residues. Trimming took off 5 bases at V and 1 base at J, with 6 bases between the two ends. CDR1 is SGDLS and CDR2 is YYNGEE in the germline V gene. The CDR3 DNA reads as TGTGCCAGCAGTTGGCAGAACACCGGGGAGCTGTTTTTT. Its translation: CASSWQNTGELFF.

As DNA, the CDR3 is TGTGCCAGTAGTACGCCGACAGGTACCCAAGAGACCCAGTACTTC. Protein sequence: CASSTPTGTQETQYF. The V call is TRBV19, the J call TRBJ2-5; tentatively, D is TRBD1 (6 bases). The length of the CDR3 is 15 residues. Germline V gene lookup returns CDR1 LNHDA and CDR2 SQIVND (reference sequence). The V gene lost 4 bases and the J gene lost 1 base, with 13 bases spanning the gap.

In its sample, this clone was seen once. This chain links TRBV6-5 with TRBJ2-5; 8 nucleotides align to TRBD2. The CDR3 length is 15 residues. The V segment lost 0 bases and the J segment 7 bases; nucleotides outside the gene matches: 7. Germline V gives CDR1 MNHEY, CDR2 SVGAGI. The CDR3 DNA follows: TGTGCCAGCAGTTACTCGAGGGGACTAGACGGGACCCAGTACTTC. Protein product: CASSYSRGLDGTQYF.

V usage is TRBV28 and J usage is TRBJ1-1; D is undetermined. The V gene's germline CDR1 is MDHEN and CDR2 SYDVKM. CDR3 size: 12 residues. V was cut by 3 bases and J by 10 bases, with 12 bases left in between. CDR3 region: CASSLRGLAAFF. The CDR3 DNA sequence: TGTGCCAGCAGTTTGCGAGGGCTAGCAGCTTTCTTT.

This clone was counted a few times. This chain links TRBV4-3 with TRBJ1-3, with D maybe TRBD1 (6 bases). The germline CDR1 and CDR2 sequences are LGHNA and YSLEER. V lost 4 bases to trimming and J lost 0 bases, with 13 bases between them. The CDR3 runs 16 residues. Here the CDR3 reads CASSPQFRGSGNTIYF. The CDR3 region has the DNA TGCGCCAGCAGCCCTCAATTCAGGGGCTCTGGAAACACCATATATTTT.

The chain joins TRBV25-1 to TRBJ2-7; D may be TRBD2 (5 bases). Germline V lookup: CDR1 MGHDK, CDR2 SYGVNS. The CDR3 is made up of 12 amino acids. With 5 bases removed from V and 4 bases from J, the gap between germline ends came to 9 bases. The CDR3, as DNA: TGTGCCAGCAGTTCGAGGGTATACGAGCAGTACTTC. Its translation: CASSSRVYEQYF.